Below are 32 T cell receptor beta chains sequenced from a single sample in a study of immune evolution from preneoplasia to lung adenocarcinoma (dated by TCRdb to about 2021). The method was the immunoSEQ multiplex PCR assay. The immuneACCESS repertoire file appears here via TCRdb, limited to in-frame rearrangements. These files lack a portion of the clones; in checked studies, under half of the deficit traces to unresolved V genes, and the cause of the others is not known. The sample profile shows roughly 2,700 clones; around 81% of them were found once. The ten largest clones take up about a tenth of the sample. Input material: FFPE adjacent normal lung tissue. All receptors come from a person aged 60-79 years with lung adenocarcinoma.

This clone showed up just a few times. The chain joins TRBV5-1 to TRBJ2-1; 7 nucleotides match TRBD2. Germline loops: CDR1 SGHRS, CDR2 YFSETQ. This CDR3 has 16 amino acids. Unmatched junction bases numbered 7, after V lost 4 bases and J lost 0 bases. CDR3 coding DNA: TGCGCCAGCAGCCCGCCCTCGGGGGGCTCCTACAATGAGCAGTTCTTC. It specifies CASSPPSGGSYNEQFF.

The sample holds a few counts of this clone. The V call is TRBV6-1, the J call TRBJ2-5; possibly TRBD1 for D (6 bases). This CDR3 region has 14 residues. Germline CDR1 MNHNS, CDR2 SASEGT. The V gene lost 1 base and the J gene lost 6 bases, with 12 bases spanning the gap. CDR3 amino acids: CASSEGQGRQTQYF. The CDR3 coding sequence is TGTGCCAGCAGTGAAGGGCAGGGGAGACAGACCCAGTACTTC.

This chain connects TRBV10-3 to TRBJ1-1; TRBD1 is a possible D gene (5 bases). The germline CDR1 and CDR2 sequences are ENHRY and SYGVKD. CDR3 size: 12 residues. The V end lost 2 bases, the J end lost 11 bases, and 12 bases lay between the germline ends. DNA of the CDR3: TGTGCCATCAGTGAGGAGGCCGGGACGGCTTTCTTT. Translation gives CAISEEAGTAFF.

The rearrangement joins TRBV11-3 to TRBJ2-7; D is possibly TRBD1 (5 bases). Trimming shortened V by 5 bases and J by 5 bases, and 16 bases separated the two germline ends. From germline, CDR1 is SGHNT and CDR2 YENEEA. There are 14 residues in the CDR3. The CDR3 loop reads CASSPRVVANEQYF. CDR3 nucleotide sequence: TGTGCCAGCAGCCCCAGGGTGGTGGCAAACGAGCAGTACTTC.

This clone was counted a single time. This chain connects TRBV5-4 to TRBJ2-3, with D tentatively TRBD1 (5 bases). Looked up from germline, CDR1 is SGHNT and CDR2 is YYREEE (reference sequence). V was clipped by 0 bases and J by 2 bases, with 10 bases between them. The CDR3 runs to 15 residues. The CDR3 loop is CASSLGGRDTDTQYF. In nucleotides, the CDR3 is TGTGCCAGCAGCTTGGGGGGCAGGGACACAGATACGCAGTATTTT.

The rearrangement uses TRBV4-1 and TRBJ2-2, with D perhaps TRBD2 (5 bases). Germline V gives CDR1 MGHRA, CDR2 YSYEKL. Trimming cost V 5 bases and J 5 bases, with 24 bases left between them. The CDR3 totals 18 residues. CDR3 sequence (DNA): TGCGCCAGCAGCACTACCCCCCGGCTAGCTGACTTTACCGGGGAGCTGTTTTTT. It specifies CASSTTPRLADFTGELFF.

The CDR3 nucleotides read TGTGCCATCAGTGAGGTCGGAACGACCAACAATGAGCAGTTCTTC. Translating gives CAISEVGTTNNEQFF. This rearrangement joins TRBV10-3 to TRBJ2-1, with D hard to call. Germline V CDR1 and CDR2: ENHRY, SYGVKD. The CDR3 runs to 15 residues. Trimming took off 2 bases at V and 5 bases at J, with 13 bases between the two ends.

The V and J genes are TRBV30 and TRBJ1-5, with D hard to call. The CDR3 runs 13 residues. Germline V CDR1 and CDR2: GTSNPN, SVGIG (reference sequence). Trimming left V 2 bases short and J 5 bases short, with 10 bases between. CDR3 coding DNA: TGTGCCTGGAGTCTCAGCCCCGATCAGCCCCAGCATTTT. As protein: CAWSLSPDQPQHF.

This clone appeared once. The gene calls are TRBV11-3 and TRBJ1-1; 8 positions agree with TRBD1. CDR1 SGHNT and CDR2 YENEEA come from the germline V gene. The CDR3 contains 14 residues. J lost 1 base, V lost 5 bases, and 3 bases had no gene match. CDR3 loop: CASSTDRANTEAFF. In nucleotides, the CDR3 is TGTGCCAGCAGCACGGACAGGGCGAACACTGAAGCTTTCTTT.

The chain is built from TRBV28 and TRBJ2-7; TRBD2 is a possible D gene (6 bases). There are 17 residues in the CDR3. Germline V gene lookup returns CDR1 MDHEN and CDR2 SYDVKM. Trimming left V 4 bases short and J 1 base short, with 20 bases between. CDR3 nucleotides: TGTGCCAGCAGTTCATTAAGGTCGGGGGAGTTATCCTACGAGCAGTACTTC. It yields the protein CASSSLRSGELSYEQYF.

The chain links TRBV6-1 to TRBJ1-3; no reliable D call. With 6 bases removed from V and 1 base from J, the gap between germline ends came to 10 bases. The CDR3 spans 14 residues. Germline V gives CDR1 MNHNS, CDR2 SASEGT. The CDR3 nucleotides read TGTGCCAGCAGCCCGGGCATTTCTGGAAACACCATATATTTT. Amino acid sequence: CASSPGISGNTIYF.

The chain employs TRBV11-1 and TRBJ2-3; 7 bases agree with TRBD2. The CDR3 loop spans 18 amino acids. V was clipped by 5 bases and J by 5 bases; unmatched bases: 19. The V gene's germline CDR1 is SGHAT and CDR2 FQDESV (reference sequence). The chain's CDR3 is CASSLDGVPSGREDTQYF. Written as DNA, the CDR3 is TGTGCCAGCAGCCTGGACGGCGTTCCTAGCGGCCGGGAAGATACGCAGTATTTT.

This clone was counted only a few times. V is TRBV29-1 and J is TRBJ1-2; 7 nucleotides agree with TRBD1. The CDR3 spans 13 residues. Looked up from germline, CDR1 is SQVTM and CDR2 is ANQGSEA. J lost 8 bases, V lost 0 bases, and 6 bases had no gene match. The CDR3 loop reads CSVEEGDSRGYTF. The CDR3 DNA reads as TGCAGCGTTGAAGAGGGGGACAGCCGGGGCTACACCTTC.

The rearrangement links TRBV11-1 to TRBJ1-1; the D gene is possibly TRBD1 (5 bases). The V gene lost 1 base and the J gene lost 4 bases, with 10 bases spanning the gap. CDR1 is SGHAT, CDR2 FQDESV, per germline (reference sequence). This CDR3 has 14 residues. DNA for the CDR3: TGTGCCAGCAGCTTAGTCGGCCAGGGCACTGAAGCTTTCTTT. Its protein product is CASSLVGQGTEAFF.

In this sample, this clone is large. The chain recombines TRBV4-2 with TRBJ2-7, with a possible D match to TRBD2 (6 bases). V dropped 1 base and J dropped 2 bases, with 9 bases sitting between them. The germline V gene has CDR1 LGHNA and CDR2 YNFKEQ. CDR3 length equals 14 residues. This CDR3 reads CASSQGGETYEQYF. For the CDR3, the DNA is TGTGCCAGCAGCCAAGGCGGGGAGACCTACGAGCAGTACTTC.

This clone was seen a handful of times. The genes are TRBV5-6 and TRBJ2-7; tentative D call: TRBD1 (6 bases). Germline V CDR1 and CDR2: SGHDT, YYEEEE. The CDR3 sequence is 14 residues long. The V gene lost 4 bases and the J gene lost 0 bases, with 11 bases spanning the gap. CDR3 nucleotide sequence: TGTGCCAGCAGCCCAGACAGGTTCTCCTACGAGCAGTACTTC. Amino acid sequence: CASSPDRFSYEQYF.

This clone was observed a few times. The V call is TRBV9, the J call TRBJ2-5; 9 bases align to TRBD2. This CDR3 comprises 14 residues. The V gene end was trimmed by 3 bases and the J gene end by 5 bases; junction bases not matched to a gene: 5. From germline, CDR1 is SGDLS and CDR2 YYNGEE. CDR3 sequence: CASSGRTSDETQYF. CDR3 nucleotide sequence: TGTGCCAGCAGCGGGAGGACTAGCGATGAGACCCAGTACTTC.

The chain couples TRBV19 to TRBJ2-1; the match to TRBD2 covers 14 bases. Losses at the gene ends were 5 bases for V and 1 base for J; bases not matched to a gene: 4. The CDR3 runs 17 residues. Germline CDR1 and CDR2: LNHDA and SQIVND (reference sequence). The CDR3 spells CASSPTSGGVSYNEQFF. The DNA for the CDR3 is TGTGCCAGTAGTCCGACTAGCGGGGGGGTGTCCTACAATGAGCAGTTCTTC.

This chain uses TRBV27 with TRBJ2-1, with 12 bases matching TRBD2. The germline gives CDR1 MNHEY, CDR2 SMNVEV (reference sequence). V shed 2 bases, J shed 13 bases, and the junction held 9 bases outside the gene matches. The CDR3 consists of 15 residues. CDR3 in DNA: TGTGCCAGCAGTTTACTAGCGGGGGGGCCTACGGGCCAGTTCTTC. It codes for CASSLLAGGPTGQFF.

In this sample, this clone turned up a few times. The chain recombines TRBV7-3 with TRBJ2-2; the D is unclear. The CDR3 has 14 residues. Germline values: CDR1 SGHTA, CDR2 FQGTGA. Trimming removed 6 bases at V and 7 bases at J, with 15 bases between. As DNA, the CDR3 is TGTGCCAGCAGGCCCCAGAGGTGGGGCGGGGAGCTGTTTTTT. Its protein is CASRPQRWGGELFF. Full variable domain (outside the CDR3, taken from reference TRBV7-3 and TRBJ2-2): GAGVSQTPSNKVTEKGKYVELRCDPISGHTALYWYRQSLGQGPEFLIYFQGTGAADDSGLPNDRFFAVRPEGSVSTLKIQRTERGDSAVYLCASRPQRWGGELFFGEGSRLTVL.

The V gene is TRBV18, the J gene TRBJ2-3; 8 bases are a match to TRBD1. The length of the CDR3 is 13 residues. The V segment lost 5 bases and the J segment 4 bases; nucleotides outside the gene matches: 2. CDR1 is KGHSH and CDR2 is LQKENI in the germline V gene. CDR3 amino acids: CASSGQGADTQYF. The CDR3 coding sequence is TGTGCCAGCTCAGGACAGGGCGCAGATACGCAGTATTTT.

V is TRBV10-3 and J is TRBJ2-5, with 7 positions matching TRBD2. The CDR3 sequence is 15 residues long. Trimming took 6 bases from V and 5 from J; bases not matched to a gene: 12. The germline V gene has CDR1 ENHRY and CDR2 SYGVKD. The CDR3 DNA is TGTGCCATCAGAAGGGACTACCAGGGCGGGGAGACCCAGTACTTC. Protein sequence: CAIRRDYQGGETQYF.

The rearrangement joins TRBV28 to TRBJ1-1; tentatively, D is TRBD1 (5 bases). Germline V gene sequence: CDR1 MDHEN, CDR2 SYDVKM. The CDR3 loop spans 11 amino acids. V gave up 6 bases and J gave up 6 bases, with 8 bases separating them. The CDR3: CASRGRPEAFF. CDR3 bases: TGTGCCAGCAGGGGGCGGCCTGAAGCTTTCTTT.

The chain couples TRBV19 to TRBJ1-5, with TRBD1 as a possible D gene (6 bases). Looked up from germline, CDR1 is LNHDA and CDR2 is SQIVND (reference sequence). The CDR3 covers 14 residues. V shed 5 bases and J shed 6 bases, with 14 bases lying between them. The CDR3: CASSLQGLSQPQHF. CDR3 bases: TGTGCCAGTAGTTTACAGGGTCTAAGTCAGCCCCAGCATTTT.

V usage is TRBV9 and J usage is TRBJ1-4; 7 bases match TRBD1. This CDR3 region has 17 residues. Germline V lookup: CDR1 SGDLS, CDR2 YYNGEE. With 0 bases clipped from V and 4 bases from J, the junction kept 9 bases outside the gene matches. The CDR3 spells CASSVGDSHPHNEKLFF. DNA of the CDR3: TGTGCCAGCAGCGTAGGGGACAGCCACCCCCATAATGAAAAACTGTTTTTT.

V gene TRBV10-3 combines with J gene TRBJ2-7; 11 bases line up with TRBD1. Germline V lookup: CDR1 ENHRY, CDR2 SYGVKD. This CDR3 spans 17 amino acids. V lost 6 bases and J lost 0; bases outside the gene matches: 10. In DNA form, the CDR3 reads TGTGCCATCAGGGGGGGGACCGGGACAGGGGGCTCCTACGAGCAGTACTTC. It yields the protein CAIRGGTGTGGSYEQYF.

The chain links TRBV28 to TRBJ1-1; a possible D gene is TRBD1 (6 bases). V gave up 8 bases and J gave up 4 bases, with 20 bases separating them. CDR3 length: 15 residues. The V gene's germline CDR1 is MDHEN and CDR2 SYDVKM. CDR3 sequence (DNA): TGTGCCAGCGGGACAAGGGTCTTGGGCGGCACTGAAGCTTTCTTT. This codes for CASGTRVLGGTEAFF.

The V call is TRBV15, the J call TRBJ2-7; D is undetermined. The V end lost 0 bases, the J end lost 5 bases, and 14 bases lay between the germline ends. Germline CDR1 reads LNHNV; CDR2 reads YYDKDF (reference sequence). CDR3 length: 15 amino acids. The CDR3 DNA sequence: TGTGCCACCAGCAGAGATCGGCGGCTCCCTGACGAGCAGTACTTC. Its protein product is CATSRDRRLPDEQYF.

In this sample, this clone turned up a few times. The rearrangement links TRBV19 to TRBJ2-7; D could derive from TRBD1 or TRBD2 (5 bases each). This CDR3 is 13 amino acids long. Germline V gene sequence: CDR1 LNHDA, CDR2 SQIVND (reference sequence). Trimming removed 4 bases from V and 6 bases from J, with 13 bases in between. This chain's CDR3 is CASSTDSRGEQYF. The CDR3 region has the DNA TGTGCCAGTAGTACCGACAGTCGGGGCGAGCAGTACTTC.

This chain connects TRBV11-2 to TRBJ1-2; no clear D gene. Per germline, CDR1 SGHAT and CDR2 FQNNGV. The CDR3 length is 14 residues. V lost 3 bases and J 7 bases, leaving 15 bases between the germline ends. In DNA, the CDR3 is TGTGCCAGCAGCTTCGGCTTTCGATCGGGTGGCTACACCTTC. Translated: CASSFGFRSGGYTF. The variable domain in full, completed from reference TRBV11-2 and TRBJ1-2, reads EAGVAQSPRYKIIEKRQSVAFWCNPISGHATLYWYQQILGQGPKLLIQFQNNGVVDDSQLPKDRFSAERLKGVDSTLKIQPAKLEDSAVYLCASSFGFRSGGYTFGSGTRLTVV.

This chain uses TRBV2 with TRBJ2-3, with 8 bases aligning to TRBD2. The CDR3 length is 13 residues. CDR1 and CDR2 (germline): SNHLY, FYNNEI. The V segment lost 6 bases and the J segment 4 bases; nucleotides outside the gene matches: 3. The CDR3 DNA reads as TGTGCCAGCAGCGGGACTAGGGCAGATACGCAGTATTTT. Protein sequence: CASSGTRADTQYF.

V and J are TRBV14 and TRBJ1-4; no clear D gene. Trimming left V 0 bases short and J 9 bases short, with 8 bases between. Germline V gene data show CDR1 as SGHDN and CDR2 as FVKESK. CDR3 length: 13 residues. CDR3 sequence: CASSQDRIKKLFF. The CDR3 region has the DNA TGTGCCAGCAGCCAAGATCGGATTAAAAAACTGTTTTTT. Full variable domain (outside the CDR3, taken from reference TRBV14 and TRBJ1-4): EAGVTQFPSHSVIEKGQTVTLRCDPISGHDNLYWYRRVMGKEIKFLLHFVKESKQDESGMPNNRFLAERTGGTYSTLKVQPAELEDSGVYFCASSQDRIKKLFFGSGTQLSVL.